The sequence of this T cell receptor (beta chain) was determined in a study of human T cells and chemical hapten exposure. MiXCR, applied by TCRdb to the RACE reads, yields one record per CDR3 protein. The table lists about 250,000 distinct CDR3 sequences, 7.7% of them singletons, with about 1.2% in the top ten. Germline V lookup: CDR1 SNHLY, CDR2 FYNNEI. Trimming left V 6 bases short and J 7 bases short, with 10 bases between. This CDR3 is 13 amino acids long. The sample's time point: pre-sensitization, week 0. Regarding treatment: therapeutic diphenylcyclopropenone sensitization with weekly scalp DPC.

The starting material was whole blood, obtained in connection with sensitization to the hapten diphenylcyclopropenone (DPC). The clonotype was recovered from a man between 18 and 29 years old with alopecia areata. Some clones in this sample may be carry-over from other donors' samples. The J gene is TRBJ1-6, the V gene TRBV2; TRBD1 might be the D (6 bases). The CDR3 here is CASRRDTNSPLHF. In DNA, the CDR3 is TGTGCCAGCAGGAGGGACACCAATTCACCCCTCCACTTT.